The clone carrying this T cell receptor (beta chain) was detected many times. This sample is drawn from a study of T-cell reconstitution after alpha-beta-depleted transplantation in children. Unique molecular identifiers featured in how the TCRbeta library was prepared. TCRdb independently ran MiXCR on the PCR reads; one entry per CDR3 protein. The repertoire holds 240,000 or so distinct CDR3 sequences, with 9.5% to 15% as singletons. There are 15 residues in the CDR3. V trimming: 3 bases; J trimming: 3 bases; junction bases outside the gene matches: 3. The gene calls are TRBV12-3 or TRBV12-4 and TRBJ2-2; 8 bases are a match to TRBD1. The receptor's source is a human donor who donated a stem cell graft to a child with acute lymphoblastic leukemia. The material sequenced was PBMCs from the stem cell graft donor, taken from the stem cell graft. The CDR3 loop is CASSLDRADTGELFF. CDR3 coding DNA: TGTGCCAGCAGTTTGGACAGGGCAGACACCGGGGAGCTGTTTTTT.